The entry below gives a single T cell receptor (beta chain) sequence along with its context. V dropped 3 bases and J dropped 0 bases, with 11 bases sitting between them. Germline-derived CDR1 and CDR2 are SGDLS and YYNGEE. The CDR3 covers 15 residues. The data stem from a study of blood T cell repertoires in COVID-19. The authors' processing: Cell counts per sample came from amplifying reference gene primers. The assay was immunoSEQ multiplex PCR, and TCRdb's table has in-frame clones only and misses some. From that table come the V and J calls and clone size; the DNA was used to work out D and trimming. The sample includes more than 110,000 clones, roughly 79% of them seen just once.

This receptor was taken from a woman aged 45 to 65 who had recovered from COVID-19. Sequencing was performed on PBMCs or T cells enriched from blood (not recorded which). The chain carries TRBV9 and TRBJ2-3; unclear D gene. The DNA for the CDR3 is TGTGCCAGCAGCGACAGCACGCTTAGCACAGATACGCAGTATTTT. As protein: CASSDSTLSTDTQYF.